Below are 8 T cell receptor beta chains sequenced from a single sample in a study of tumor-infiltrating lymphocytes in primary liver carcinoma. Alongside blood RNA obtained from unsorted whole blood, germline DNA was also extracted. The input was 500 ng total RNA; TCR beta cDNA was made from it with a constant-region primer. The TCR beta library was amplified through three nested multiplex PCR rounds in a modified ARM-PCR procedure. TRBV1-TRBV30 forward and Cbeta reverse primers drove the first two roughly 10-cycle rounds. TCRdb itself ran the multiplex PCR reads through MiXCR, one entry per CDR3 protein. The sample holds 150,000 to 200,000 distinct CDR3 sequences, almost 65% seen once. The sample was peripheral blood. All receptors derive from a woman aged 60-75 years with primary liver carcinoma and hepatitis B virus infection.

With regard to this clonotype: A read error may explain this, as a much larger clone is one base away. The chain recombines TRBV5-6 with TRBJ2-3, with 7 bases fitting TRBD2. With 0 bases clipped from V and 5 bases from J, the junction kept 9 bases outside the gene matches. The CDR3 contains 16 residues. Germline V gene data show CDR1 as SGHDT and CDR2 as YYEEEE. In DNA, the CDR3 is TGTGCCAGCAGCTTGGTTGCGGGAGCCCGCAAAGATACGCAGTATTTT. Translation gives CASSLVAGARKDTQYF.

In nucleotides, the CDR3 is TGCAGTGCTAGGGGGGGGTCGCAGTACTTC. It yields the protein CSARGGSQYF. The chain recombines TRBV20-1 with TRBJ2-7; TRBD2 agrees at 7 bases. Germline loops: CDR1 DFQATT, CDR2 SNEGSKA (reference sequence). V trimming: 3 bases; J trimming: 9 bases; junction bases outside the gene matches: 2. The CDR3 is made up of 10 amino acids.

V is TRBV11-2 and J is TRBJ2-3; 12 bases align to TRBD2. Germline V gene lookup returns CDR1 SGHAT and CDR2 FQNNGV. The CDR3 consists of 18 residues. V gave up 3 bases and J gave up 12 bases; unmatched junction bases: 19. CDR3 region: CASSFSRLAGVSTDIQYF. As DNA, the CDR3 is TGTGCCAGCAGCTTCTCTAGACTAGCGGGAGTTAGCACAGATATACAGTATTTT.

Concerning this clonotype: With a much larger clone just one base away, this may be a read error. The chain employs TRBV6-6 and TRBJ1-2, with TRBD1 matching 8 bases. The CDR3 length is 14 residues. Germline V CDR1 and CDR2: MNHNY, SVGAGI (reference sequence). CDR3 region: CASCYSGQASGYTF. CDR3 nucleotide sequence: TGTGCCAGCTGTTACTCGGGACAGGCGTCGGGCTACACCTTC.

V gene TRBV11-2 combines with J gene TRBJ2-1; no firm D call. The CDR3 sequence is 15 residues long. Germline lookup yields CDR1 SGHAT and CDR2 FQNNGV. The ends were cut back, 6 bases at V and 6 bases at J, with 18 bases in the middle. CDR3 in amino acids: CASSFDTGKGNEQFF. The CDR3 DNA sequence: TGTGCCAGCAGTTTCGACACTGGAAAGGGCAATGAGCAGTTCTTC.

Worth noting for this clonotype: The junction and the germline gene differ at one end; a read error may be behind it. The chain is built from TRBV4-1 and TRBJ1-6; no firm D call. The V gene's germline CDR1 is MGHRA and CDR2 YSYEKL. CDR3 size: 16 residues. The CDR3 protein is CASSRQLGQRNLPLHF. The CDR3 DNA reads TGCGCCAGCAGCCGCCAGTTAGGGCAGCGGAATTTACCCCTCCACTTT.

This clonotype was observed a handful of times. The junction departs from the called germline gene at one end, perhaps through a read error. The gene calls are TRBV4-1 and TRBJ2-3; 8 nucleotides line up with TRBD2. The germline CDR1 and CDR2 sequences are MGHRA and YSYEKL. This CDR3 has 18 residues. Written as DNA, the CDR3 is TGCGCCAGCAGCCAAGAGGACTTAGCGGGACCCCTTACAGATATGCAGTATTTT. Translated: CASSQEDLAGPLTDMQYF.

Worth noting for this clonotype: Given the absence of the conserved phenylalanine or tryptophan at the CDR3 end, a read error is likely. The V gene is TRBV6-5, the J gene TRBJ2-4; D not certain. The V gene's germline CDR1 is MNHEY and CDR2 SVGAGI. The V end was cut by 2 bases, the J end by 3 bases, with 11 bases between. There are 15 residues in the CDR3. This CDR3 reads CASSYAAGSKNIQYL. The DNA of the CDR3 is TGTGCCAGCAGTTACGCTGCAGGAAGCAAAAACATTCAGTACTTG.